What follows is one T cell receptor beta chain and its context. What it binds is unknown. The data derive from a study of CD8 T cells in ankylosing spondylitis. Library preparation for TCR beta used quantitative 5'-RACE with molecular barcodes. TCRdb passed the 5' RACE reads through MiXCR, listing each CDR3 protein once. Of hundreds of thousands of distinct CDR3 sequences in the sample, roughly 26% were seen once. Whole-study results and caveats: CD8+ cells made up the disease-linked clones, which were relatively rare in peripheral blood. There were earlier reports of some motif variants in reactive arthritis synovial fluid and blood. Reportedly, disease-linked clones are significantly enriched in ankylosing spondylitis patients' matched synovial fluid.

Germline V CDR1 and CDR2: MDHEN, SYDVKM. The germline V and J ends were trimmed by 6 bases and 2 bases, with 8 bases remaining between them. The CDR3 has 12 amino acids. The receptor's source is a male donor with ankylosing spondylitis or in good health (not recorded which). The source material was blood, either unsorted or a sorted T cell fraction (not recorded which). The gene calls are TRBV28 and TRBJ2-7; D ambiguous. The CDR3 DNA is TGTGCCAGCAGCCCCGCCCCCTACGAGCAGTACTTC. Amino acids: CASSPAPYEQYF. Filled out from reference TRBV28 and TRBJ2-7, the complete variable domain reads DVKVTQSSRYLVKRTGEKVFLECVQDMDHENMFWYRQDPGLGLRLIYFSYDVKMKEKGDIPEGYSVSREKKERFSLILESASTNQTSMYLCASSPAPYEQYFGPGTRLTVT.